These T cell receptor beta chains were read from a single sample in a study of T cells in localized non-small cell lung cancer. Here immunoSEQ multiplex PCR was the method, and the copy in TCRdb shows in-frame clones only, minus some. Found here are some 25,000 clones, more than 85% of them singletons; the top ten hold 2.7%. The starting material was peripheral blood, obtained before any cancer treatment. All receptors come from a woman aged 35 to 69 with stage I lung adenocarcinoma. Both conserved end residues are part of each CDR3. D genes are given only for firm matches. Size is omitted from some rows. Given values are once, few, many or a class for expanded clones.

CDR3aa	CDR3nt	j_gene	len	v_gene	d_gene	abundance
CASTTYGTSGILKTQYF	TGTGCCAGCACCACTTATGGTACTAGCGGGATATTAAAGACCCAGTACTTC	TRBJ2-5	17	TRBV7-8	TRBD2	-
CASSRANVLTF	TGTGCCAGCAGCAGGGCCAACGTCCTGACTTTC	TRBJ2-6	11	TRBV2	-	-
CAISEWTLFLTPAGFSGNTIYF	TGTGCCATCAGTGAGTGGACACTTTTCTTGACCCCTGCGGGTTTCTCTGGAAACACCATATATTTT	TRBJ1-3	22	TRBV10-3	-	-
CASSDYGQYF	TGTGCCAGCAGTGATTACGGGCAGTACTTC	TRBJ2-7	10	TRBV2	-	-
CASRNKGFPPSNQPQHF	TGTGCCAGCCGGAACAAAGGATTTCCACCTAGCAATCAGCCCCAGCATTTT	TRBJ1-5	17	TRBV2	-	-
CASSIGQTMNTEAFF	TGCGCCAGCAGCATAGGACAGACGATGAACACTGAAGCTTTCTTT	TRBJ1-1	15	TRBV5-1	-	-
CASSLEGMNTEAFF	TGCGCCAGCAGCTTGGAGGGGATGAACACTGAAGCTTTCTTT	TRBJ1-1	14	TRBV5-1	-	once
CASTTVPGGDYGYTF	TGCGCCAGCACAACAGTTCCAGGGGGCGACTATGGCTACACCTTC	TRBJ1-2	15	TRBV5-1	TRBD1	-
CASELVCHHYGYTF	TGCGCCAGCGAGCTCGTTTGTCACCACTATGGCTACACCTTC	TRBJ1-2	14	TRBV5-1	-	-
CASTLVAGREGDTQYF	TGTGCCAGCACCCTGGTGGCGGGCAGGGAAGGTGATACGCAGTATTTT	TRBJ2-3	16	TRBV28	-	-
CASTYYRDETQYF	TGTGCCAGCACGTATTACAGGGACGAGACCCAGTACTTC	TRBJ2-5	13	TRBV7-2	-	-
CASSVEGGLAGEIETQYF	TGTGCCAGCAGCGTAGAAGGCGGACTAGCGGGAGAAATTGAGACCCAGTACTTC	TRBJ2-5	18	TRBV9	TRBD2	-
CASSQLGQGAGELFF	TGTGCCAGCAGTCAATTGGGACAGGGGGCCGGGGAGCTGTTTTTT	TRBJ2-2	15	TRBV6-6	TRBD1	-
CASSLQGGNTEAFF	TGCGCCAGCAGCCTCCAGGGAGGGAACACTGAAGCTTTCTTT	TRBJ1-1	14	TRBV4-1	-	-
CATSREATRSSEQFF	TGTGCCACCAGCAGAGAGGCGACTAGATCCTCTGAGCAGTTCTTC	TRBJ2-1	15	TRBV15	-	-
CASSRGLPRNTGELFF	TGTGCCAGCAGCCGGGGACTACCGAGGAACACCGGGGAGCTGTTTTTT	TRBJ2-2	16	TRBV4-2	TRBD2	-
CASSSQRNTEAFF	TGTGCCAGCAGCTCACAGAGGAACACTGAAGCTTTCTTT	TRBJ1-1	13	TRBV14	-	-
CASSLEAALSTDTQYF	TGTGCCAGCAGCTTGGAGGCGGCCCTAAGCACAGATACGCAGTATTTT	TRBJ2-3	16	TRBV5-5	-	once
CASSQGGSTLNIQYF	TGTGCCAGCAGTCAAGGAGGCTCTACCCTCAACATTCAGTACTTC	TRBJ2-4	15	TRBV27	-	-
CASSWGISYNEQFF	TGTGCCAGCAGCTGGGGTATCTCCTACAATGAGCAGTTCTTC	TRBJ2-1	14	TRBV5-6	-	-
CASSLYSGARQETQYF	TGTGCCAGCAGCCTTTATTCCGGGGCCCGCCAAGAGACCCAGTACTTC	TRBJ2-5	16	TRBV7-2	-	-
CASRGQAYQPQHF	TGTGCCAGTAGGGGACAGGCTTATCAGCCCCAGCATTTT	TRBJ1-5	13	TRBV19	TRBD1	-
CASSSGQPLMDPRGNTIYF	TGTGCCAGCAGTTCCGGGCAACCTCTCATGGACCCTCGAGGAAACACCATATATTTT	TRBJ1-3	19	TRBV28	-	-
CASSPAYEQYF	TGTGCCAGCTCACCAGCCTACGAGCAGTACTTC	TRBJ2-7	11	TRBV18	-	few
CASSQGRLGLAGVHEQYF	TGCGCCAGCAGCCAAGGGAGATTGGGACTAGCGGGAGTACACGAGCAGTACTTC	TRBJ2-7	18	TRBV4-1	TRBD2	-
CASRELAGRQETQYF	TGTGCCAGCAGGGAACTAGCGGGACGCCAAGAGACCCAGTACTTC	TRBJ2-5	15	TRBV2	TRBD2	-
CASSFTENTEAFF	TGTGCCAGCAGCTTTACAGAGAACACTGAAGCTTTCTTT	TRBJ1-1	13	TRBV7-2	-	-
CASSLRASSDYNEQFF	TGTGCCAGCAGCTTAAGGGCATCTAGCGACTACAATGAGCAGTTCTTC	TRBJ2-1	16	TRBV7-8	-	once
CASSLRTGLNTGELFF	TGCGCCAGCAGCCTACGTACAGGACTTAACACCGGGGAGCTGTTTTTT	TRBJ2-2	16	TRBV4-1	-	-
CAIGTANTGELFF	TGTGCCATCGGGACGGCTAACACCGGGGAGCTGTTTTTT	TRBJ2-2	13	TRBV2	-	-
CASGGRGETQYF	TGTGCCAGCGGGGGGCGCGGAGAGACCCAGTACTTC	TRBJ2-5	12	TRBV2	-	-
CASSEGTGGIYEQYF	TGTGCCAGCAGTGAAGGAACGGGAGGGATCTACGAGCAGTACTTC	TRBJ2-7	15	TRBV6-1	TRBD2	-
CASSPPDRGGSGANVLTF	TGTGCCAGTAGTCCACCGGACAGGGGGGGCTCTGGGGCCAACGTCCTGACTTTC	TRBJ2-6	18	TRBV19	TRBD1	-
CSVALSSTDTQYF	TGCAGCGTAGCACTATCTAGCACAGATACGCAGTATTTT	TRBJ2-3	13	TRBV29-1	-	-
CASSHGASGRAWMASSTDTQYF	TGCGCCAGCAGCCACGGGGCTAGCGGGAGGGCTTGGATGGCGTCTAGCACAGATACGCAGTATTTT	TRBJ2-3	22	TRBV4-1	TRBD2	-
CASSLGGPSSYNEQFF	TGTGCCAGCAGCTTGGGCGGGCCAAGCTCCTACAATGAGCAGTTCTTC	TRBJ2-1	16	TRBV7-9	-	-
CASSPDGPFNQPQHF	TGTGCCAGCAGCCCCGACGGGCCTTTCAATCAGCCCCAGCATTTT	TRBJ1-5	15	TRBV6-5	-	-
CASSKCCRGLNTGELFF	TGTGCCAGCAGCAAATGTTGCCGGGGTCTTAACACCGGGGAGCTGTTTTTT	TRBJ2-2	17	TRBV21-1	-	-
CASSLGLAGETQYF	TGTGCCAGCAGCTTAGGACTAGCGGGTGAGACCCAGTACTTC	TRBJ2-5	14	TRBV11-2	TRBD2	-
CASSVRDRGNYQETQYF	TGTGCCAGCAGCGTCCGGGACAGGGGGAACTACCAAGAGACCCAGTACTTC	TRBJ2-5	17	TRBV9	TRBD1	-
CASSLGRTAPEKLFF	TGCGCCAGCAGCTTGGGTCGGACAGCCCCTGAAAAACTGTTTTTT	TRBJ1-4	15	TRBV5-1	-	-
CASSGHNEQFF	TGCGCCAGCAGTGGCCACAATGAGCAGTTCTTC	TRBJ2-1	11	TRBV10-1	-	-
CASSLGRKLAGVSYNEQFF	TGTGCCAGCAGCTTAGGGCGGAAGCTAGCGGGGGTTTCCTACAATGAGCAGTTCTTC	TRBJ2-1	19	TRBV11-2	TRBD2	-
CASSPLGSGNYGYTF	TGTGCCAGCAGCCCCTTGGGGAGTGGTAACTATGGCTACACCTTC	TRBJ1-2	15	TRBV11-2	-	-
CASSPSQRDEITDTQYF	TGTGCCAGCAGCCCTTCTCAGCGGGACGAGATCACAGATACGCAGTATTTT	TRBJ2-3	17	TRBV7-9	TRBD2	-
CASSEETDNEQFF	TGTGCCAGCAGTGAAGAAACAGACAATGAGCAGTTCTTC	TRBJ2-1	13	TRBV2	-	-
CASSLRRRELFF	TGTGCCAGCAGCTTACGCCGCCGGGAGCTGTTTTTT	TRBJ2-2	12	TRBV5-6	-	-
CSVELAGGSYEQYF	TGCAGCGTTGAGCTAGCGGGAGGGTCCTACGAGCAGTACTTC	TRBJ2-7	14	TRBV29-1	TRBD2	-
CASSSPRAGGTGANVLTF	TGTGCCAGCAGCTCCCCCCGAGCGGGAGGGACCGGGGCCAACGTCCTGACTTTC	TRBJ2-6	18	TRBV7-9	TRBD2	-
CASSSLVQQYF	TGTGCCAGCAGCTCCCTAGTGCAGCAGTACTTC	TRBJ2-7	11	TRBV7-2	-	-
CASSLDLGEQFF	TGTGCCAGCAGCTTAGACCTGGGTGAGCAGTTCTTC	TRBJ2-1	12	TRBV7-9	-	-
CASSRQGPEQYF	TGTGCCAGCAGCCGACAGGGGCCCGAGCAGTACTTC	TRBJ2-7	12	TRBV5-6	TRBD1	-
CASSSIGTGTPYEQYF	TGTGCCAGCAGTTCCATCGGGACAGGGACTCCCTACGAGCAGTACTTC	TRBJ2-7	16	TRBV28	TRBD1	once
CASSSRDRDTQYF	TGTGCCAGCAGCTCGCGGGACAGGGATACGCAGTATTTT	TRBJ2-3	13	TRBV7-3	TRBD1	-
CASSPDRGIQYF	TGTGCCAGCTCTCCGGACAGGGGCATTCAGTACTTC	TRBJ2-4	12	TRBV18	TRBD1	-
CASSPTLDAYNEQFF	TGCGCCAGCAGCCCAACGTTGGATGCCTACAATGAGCAGTTCTTC	TRBJ2-1	15	TRBV5-1	-	once
CASSSPSGTGTGELFF	TGTGCCAGCAGTTCCCCCTCCGGGACAGGGACCGGGGAGCTGTTTTTT	TRBJ2-2	16	TRBV28	TRBD1	-
CASSQANEQFF	TGTGCCAGCAGCCAAGCGAATGAGCAGTTCTTC	TRBJ2-1	11	TRBV14	-	-
CASSLVPTSLYNEQFF	TGTGCCAGCAGTTTAGTTCCCACTAGCCTCTACAATGAGCAGTTCTTC	TRBJ2-1	16	TRBV27	-	-
CASSPIRQGGTEAFF	TGTGCCAGCAGCCCAATACGACAGGGGGGCACTGAAGCTTTCTTT	TRBJ1-1	15	TRBV5-4	TRBD1	-